This TCR beta chain was found in a study of shared clonotypes between healthy human individuals. Study in general: Donors consisted of two women and a few men between 18 and 49.

Division of CD4+ cells produced a CD45RA+ naive subset and a CD45RA-negative memory subset. This clone has just a few counts. Its antigen is unidentified. Original processing methods: Junction-only sequences without quality scores came from ImmunoSEQ, so filtering differed. The table came from immunoSEQ multiplex PCR; TCRdb's copy has only in-frame clones and leaves some out. V and J calls and clone size are copied from that table; D and trimming were computed from the DNA. The sample lists about 980,000 clones; roughly 72% were seen once. General study points: Since donors were few, the genetic and exposure-history diversity represented was limited.

CDR3 length: 13 residues. Trimming shortened V by 7 bases and J by 5 bases, and 15 bases separated the two germline ends. The germline V gene has CDR1 SGHKS and CDR2 YYEKEE (reference sequence). The clonotype comes from a man aged 18 to 35 in good health. Sequencing was done on a sample of memory CD4+ T cells sorted from blood. Subset: CD45RA-negative fraction. The rearrangement uses TRBV5-5 and TRBJ1-1; the D is unclear. CDR3 in amino acids: CASLARQTTEAFF. The CDR3 coding sequence is TGTGCCAGCCTAGCTAGGCAGACGACTGAAGCTTTCTTT.